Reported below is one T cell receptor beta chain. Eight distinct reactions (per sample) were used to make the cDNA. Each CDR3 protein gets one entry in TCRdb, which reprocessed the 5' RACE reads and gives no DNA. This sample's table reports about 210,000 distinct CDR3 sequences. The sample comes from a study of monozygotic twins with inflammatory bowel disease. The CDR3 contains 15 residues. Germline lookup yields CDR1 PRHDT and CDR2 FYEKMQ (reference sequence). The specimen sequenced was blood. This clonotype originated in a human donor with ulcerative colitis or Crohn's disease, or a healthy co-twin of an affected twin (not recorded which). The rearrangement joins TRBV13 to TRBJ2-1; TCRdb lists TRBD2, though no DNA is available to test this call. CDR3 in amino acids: CASSPFGGGWSEQFF.